The next 26 T cell receptor beta chains were all read from a single sample in a study of blood T cells in healthy people across ages. A J-beta primer mix and a sample-barcoded 5' primer were used in a second PCR of about 6 to 12 cycles. MiXCR was run by TCRdb on the 5' RACE reads, yielding one entry per CDR3 protein. The sample has around 800,000 distinct CDR3 sequences, approximately 44% seen once; the top ten hold nearly 20%. Material: blood. These receptors all come from a man aged 60 to 75 in good health.

On this clonotype: At one end the junction does not follow the germline gene, possibly because of a read error. The rearrangement joins TRBV5-1 to TRBJ2-1, with TRBD2 as a possible D gene (5 bases). The CDR3 contains 15 residues. Per the germline V gene, CDR1 is SGHRS and CDR2 is YFSETQ. CDR3: CAGSLDGVSYNEQFF. The CDR3 bases are TGCGCCGGCAGCTTGGACGGGGTCTCCTACAATGAGCAGTTCTTC. The complete variable domain, with remaining parts taken from reference TRBV5-1 and TRBJ2-1, reads KAGVTQTPRYLIKTRGQQVTLSCSPISGHRSVSWYQQTPGQGLQFLFEYFSETQRNKGNFPGRFSGRQFSNSRSEMNVSTLELGDSALYLCAGSLDGVSYNEQFFGPGTRLTVL.

The chain recombines TRBV7-2 with TRBJ2-4; D perhaps matches TRBD2 (6 bases). V dropped 1 base and J dropped 5 bases, with 15 bases sitting between them. From germline, CDR1 is SGHTA and CDR2 FQGNSA. The CDR3 length is 16 residues. In DNA, the CDR3 is TGTGCCAGCAGCTTAGAGGGAGGACTTAGCCAAAACATTCAGTACTTC. Translated, it gives CASSLEGGLSQNIQYF.

This chain links TRBV2 with TRBJ1-2; D remains unclear. Germline values: CDR1 SNHLY, CDR2 FYNNEI. The CDR3 is made up of 12 amino acids. The V and J ends lost 9 bases and 4 bases respectively, with 12 bases between them. CDR3 nucleotide sequence: TGTGCCAGAAAAACTGAATTCTATGGCTACACCTTC. This translates into CARKTEFYGYTF.

This clonotype was recorded at least ten times. This chain uses TRBV20-1 with TRBJ2-1; 7 bases are a match to TRBD2. The CDR3 has 14 amino acids. Trimming removed 1 base from V and 7 bases from J; junction bases left unmatched: 7. Germline V gene sequence: CDR1 DFQATT, CDR2 SNEGSKA (reference sequence). CDR3 coding DNA: TGCAGTGCTAGAGGCGGGGACGGGGGGAATGAGCAGTTCTTC. This sequence encodes CSARGGDGGNEQFF.

This clonotype was detected only a few times. The V and J genes are TRBV29-1 and TRBJ2-1, with D possibly matching TRBD2 (7 bases). Trimming cost V 3 bases and J 5 bases, with 17 bases left between them. The CDR3 totals 15 residues. Germline CDR1 is SQVTM and CDR2 is ANQGSEA. DNA of the CDR3: TGCAGCGTTGACGGGGGGCCCGTTCCGGACAATGAGCAGTTCTTC. This codes for CSVDGGPVPDNEQFF.

The DNA of the CDR3 is TGCGCCAGCGCCACAGGGATGAATGAGCAGTTCTTC. Amino acid sequence: CASATGMNEQFF. This chain uses TRBV5-1 with TRBJ2-1, with D tentatively TRBD1 (6 bases). The CDR3 has 12 residues. V was shortened by 7 bases and J by 7 bases, with 12 bases between the two germline ends. In germline, CDR1 is SGHRS, CDR2 YFSETQ.

This clonotype was detected only a few times. The rearrangement joins TRBV5-6 to TRBJ2-4, with 10 bases lining up with TRBD1. Germline V CDR1 and CDR2: SGHDT, YYEEEE. The CDR3 contains 16 residues. V was clipped by 3 bases and J by 4 bases; unmatched bases: 7. CDR3 nucleotides: TGTGCCAGCAGCTGGAACCTGGGACAGGGGAAAAACATTCAGTACTTC. This translates into CASSWNLGQGKNIQYF.

CDR3 in amino acids: CASSRSGRGETQYF. The CDR3 DNA reads as TGTGCCAGCTCCCGGAGCGGTCGGGGAGAGACCCAGTACTTC. The V call is TRBV7-2, the J call TRBJ2-5, with D tentatively TRBD2 (5 bases). In germline, CDR1 is SGHTA, CDR2 FQGNSA. The CDR3 has 14 residues. Trimming took off 8 bases at V and 4 bases at J, with 17 bases between the two ends.

In its sample, this clonotype was seen a few times. The V gene is TRBV5-1, the J gene TRBJ2-1, with 12 bases identical to TRBD2. This CDR3 contains 16 residues. V dropped 5 bases and J dropped 7; count of bases not matched to a gene: 10. Germline CDR1 is SGHRS and CDR2 is YFSETQ. In nucleotides, the CDR3 is TGCGCCAGCAGGCCTTCTAGCGGGGGGGCTAGGAATGAGCAGTTCTTC. This sequence encodes CASRPSSGGARNEQFF.

This clonotype was seen repeatedly, ten times or more. This chain joins TRBV7-2 and TRBJ2-5, with no clear D. Per the germline V gene, CDR1 is SGHTA and CDR2 is FQGNSA. The V gene lost 3 bases and the J gene lost 1 base, with 9 bases spanning the gap. CDR3 length: 14 amino acids. CDR3 DNA sequence: TGTGCCAGCAGCTTTAGTATTGTCCAAGAGACCCAGTACTTC. Translating gives CASSFSIVQETQYF.

This clonotype turned up a few times. The chain uses TRBV20-1 and TRBJ2-3; TRBD2 matches 11 bases. Per germline, CDR1 DFQATT and CDR2 SNEGSKA (reference sequence). V shed 4 bases, J shed 3 bases, and the junction held 6 bases outside the gene matches. The length of the CDR3 is 15 residues. The CDR3 region is CSATRTSGWTDTQYF. The CDR3 nucleotides are TGCAGTGCTACCCGGACTAGCGGGTGGACAGATACGCAGTATTTT.

The J gene is TRBJ2-5, the V gene TRBV7-2; no definite D call. Trimming took 0 bases from V and 4 from J, leaving 6 bases between them. The CDR3 is made up of 13 amino acids. Per the germline V gene, CDR1 is SGHTA and CDR2 is FQGNSA. The CDR3 coding sequence is TGTGCCAGCAGCTTAGCCTTTAGAGAGACCCAGTACTTC. As protein: CASSLAFRETQYF.

The V gene is TRBV27, the J gene TRBJ2-5, with 13 bases lining up with TRBD2. The CDR3 sequence is 15 residues long. V shed 6 bases, J shed 3 bases, and the junction held 4 bases outside the gene matches. CDR1 is MNHEY and CDR2 is SMNVEV in the germline V gene (reference sequence). CDR3 protein: CASRVLAGGKETQYF. Here the CDR3 DNA reads TGTGCCAGCAGAGTACTAGCGGGGGGGAAAGAGACCCAGTACTTC.

Concerning this clonotype itself: Just one base apart from a much larger clone, this may be a read error. The rearrangement uses TRBV10-3 and TRBJ2-5; D gene ambiguous. The CDR3 is 13 residues long. CDR1 is ENHRY, CDR2 SYGVKD, per germline. The germline V and J ends were trimmed by 4 bases and 5 bases, with 11 bases remaining between them. CDR3 DNA sequence: TGTGCCATCAGTGTGACGCCCCAGGAGACCCAGTACTTC. It codes for CAISVTPQETQYF.

This clonotype turned up a few times. J is TRBJ2-7 and V is TRBV19; TRBD2 matches at 11 bases. J gave up 3 bases and V 3 bases, and 4 bases lay outside the gene matches. Germline CDR1 reads LNHDA; CDR2 reads SQIVND (reference sequence). The CDR3 totals 15 residues. This chain's CDR3 is CASSMLLAGGYEQYF. The DNA for the CDR3 is TGTGCCAGTAGTATGCTTCTAGCGGGGGGCTACGAGCAGTACTTC.

The table lists this clonotype with a few counts. This chain links TRBV29-1 with TRBJ2-4, with 7 bases identical to TRBD2. Germline V gene lookup returns CDR1 SQVTM and CDR2 ANQGSEA. J lost 5 bases, V lost 4 bases, and 8 bases had no gene match. The CDR3 consists of 14 residues. CDR3 amino acids: CSVGKAGRENIQYF. The CDR3 DNA reads as TGCAGCGTTGGTAAGGCAGGGAGGGAAAACATTCAGTACTTC.

The V call is TRBV6-5, the J call TRBJ2-5; possible D gene TRBD2, 7 bases. The J call is doubtful: the DNA matches TRBJ2-7 better. The CDR3 is 14 residues long. Per germline, CDR1 MNHEY and CDR2 SVGAGI. The CDR3 reads CASSRGLGEGEQYF. As DNA, the CDR3 is TGTGCCAGCAGTCGGGGGCTAGGGGAGGGCGAGCAGTACTTC.

The chain employs TRBV4-3 and TRBJ2-3, with D unresolved. The V gene's germline CDR1 is LGHNA and CDR2 YSLEER. This CDR3 has 13 residues. Trimming stripped 0 bases from V and 7 bases from J, with 8 bases between. The CDR3 DNA follows: TGCGCCAGCAGCCAAGACCAGACGTATACGCAGTATTTT. Amino acid sequence: CASSQDQTYTQYF.

Remarks on this clonotype: One junction end does not reproduce the germline sequence, and a read error may be involved. The chain recombines TRBV12-3 or TRBV12-4 with TRBJ2-7, with 11 bases lining up with TRBD1. This CDR3 comprises 17 residues. The CDR3 is CAGSLRQPGQGDYEQYF. Written as DNA, the CDR3 is TGTGCCGGCAGTTTACGACAACCGGGACAGGGGGATTACGAGCAGTACTTC.

J is TRBJ1-1 and V is TRBV4-3; the match to TRBD1 covers 7 bases. Germline-derived CDR1 and CDR2 are LGHNA and YSLEER. CDR3 length: 17 residues. The V gene end was trimmed by 4 bases and the J gene end by 2 bases; junction bases not matched to a gene: 13. The CDR3 protein is CASSLLAGTAGNTEAFF. The CDR3 DNA reads as TGCGCCAGCAGCCTACTAGCCGGGACAGCGGGCAACACTGAAGCTTTCTTT.

The rearrangement uses TRBV20-1 and TRBJ2-1, with a tentative D call TRBD1 (6 bases). Trimming took off 0 bases at V and 14 bases at J, with 14 bases between the two ends. This CDR3 is built from 12 residues. The V gene's germline CDR1 is DFQATT and CDR2 SNEGSKA (reference sequence). The DNA of the CDR3 is TGCAGTGCTAGAGATGAAGCAGGGGTGAAGTTCTTC. Its translation is CSARDEAGVKFF.

The chain uses TRBV7-2 and TRBJ1-5, with D unclear. V gave up 0 bases and J gave up 4 bases, with 10 bases separating them. CDR1 is SGHTA and CDR2 is FQGNSA in the germline V gene. The CDR3 consists of 15 residues. CDR3 sequence reads: CASSLAASLNQPQHF. The CDR3 nucleotides are TGTGCCAGCAGCTTAGCGGCGAGTCTGAATCAGCCCCAGCATTTT.

About this clonotype: A read error may produce the germline difference seen at one junction end. This chain connects TRBV3-1 to TRBJ2-1, with D maybe TRBD1 (6 bases). CDR1 is LGHDT and CDR2 is YNNKEL in the germline V gene (reference sequence). There are 18 residues in the CDR3. The CDR3 DNA is TGTGCCAGCAGTCAAGATGAATTTTTGGGGGCGCTGTACAATGAGCAGTTCTTC. Translated: CASSQDEFLGALYNEQFF.

This clonotype was counted between two and nine times. The V call is TRBV5-6, the J call TRBJ2-7, with 7 positions matching TRBD1. The CDR3 extends over 15 amino acids. V shed 3 bases and J 3 bases; nucleotides not matched to a gene: 9. Germline CDR1 and CDR2: SGHDT and YYEEEE. CDR3 amino acids: CASSSRQGVRYEQYF. Written as DNA, the CDR3 is TGTGCCAGCAGCTCTCGGCAGGGGGTCCGCTACGAGCAGTACTTC.

The chain combines TRBV5-1 with TRBJ1-4; tentatively, D is TRBD1 (6 bases). Trimming left V 4 bases short and J 8 bases short, with 15 bases between. The CDR3 runs 14 residues. Germline assignment: CDR1 SGHRS and CDR2 YFSETQ. The CDR3 region is CASSLGHGGEKLFF. CDR3 coding DNA: TGCGCCAGCAGCCTGGGACATGGAGGAGAAAAACTGTTTTTT.

V gene TRBV6-2 or TRBV6-3 combines with J gene TRBJ1-5, with D possibly TRBD1 on 5 matching bases. Germline values: CDR1 MNHEY, CDR2 SVGEGT. V was clipped by 7 bases and J by 2 bases, with 15 bases between them. This CDR3 spans 15 amino acids. The CDR3, as DNA: TGTGCCAGCACCACAGTGGGGGAAGGCAATCAGCCCCAGCATTTT. Amino acid sequence: CASTTVGEGNQPQHF.